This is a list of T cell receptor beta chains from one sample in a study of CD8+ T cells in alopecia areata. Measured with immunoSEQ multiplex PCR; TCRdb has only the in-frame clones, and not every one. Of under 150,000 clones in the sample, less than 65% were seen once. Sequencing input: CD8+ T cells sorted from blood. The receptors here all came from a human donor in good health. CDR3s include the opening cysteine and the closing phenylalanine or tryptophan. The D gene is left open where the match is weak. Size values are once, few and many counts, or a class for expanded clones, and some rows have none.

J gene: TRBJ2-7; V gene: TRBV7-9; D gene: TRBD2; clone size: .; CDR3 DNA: TGTGCCAGCAGCCCTAGCGGGAAAGCCGAGCAGTACTTC; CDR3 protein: CASSPSGKAEQYF
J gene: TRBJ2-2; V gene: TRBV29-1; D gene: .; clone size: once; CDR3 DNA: TGCAGCGTGGAGGAGACCGGGGAGCTGTTTTTT; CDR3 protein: CSVEETGELFF
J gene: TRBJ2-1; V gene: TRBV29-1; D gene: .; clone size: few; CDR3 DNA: TGCAGCGTTGAAAGGACGGACTACAATGAGCAGTTCTTC; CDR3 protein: CSVERTDYNEQFF
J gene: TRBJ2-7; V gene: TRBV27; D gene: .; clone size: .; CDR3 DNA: TGTGCCAGCCGAGATACTAGCTCCTACGAGCAGTACTTC; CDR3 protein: CASRDTSSYEQYF
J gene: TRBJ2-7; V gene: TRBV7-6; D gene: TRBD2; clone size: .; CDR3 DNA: TGTGCCAGCAGCCTAGGGACTACCGAGCAGTACTTC; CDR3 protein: CASSLGTTEQYF
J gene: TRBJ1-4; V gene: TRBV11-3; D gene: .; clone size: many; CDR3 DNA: TGTGCCAGCAGCCCTAAGGCGGGGGCAACTAATGAAAAACTGTTTTTT; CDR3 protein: CASSPKAGATNEKLFF
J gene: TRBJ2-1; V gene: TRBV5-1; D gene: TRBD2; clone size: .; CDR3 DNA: TGCGCCAGCAGCCAGACTAGCGGGAGTCCCCATGAGCAGTTCTTC; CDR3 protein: CASSQTSGSPHEQFF
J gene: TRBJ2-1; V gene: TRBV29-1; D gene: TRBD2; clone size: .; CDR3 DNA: TGCAGCGCTGGACTAGCGGGAGGGTACAATGAGCAGTTCTTC; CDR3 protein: CSAGLAGGYNEQFF
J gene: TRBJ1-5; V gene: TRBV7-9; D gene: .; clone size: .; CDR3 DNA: TGTGCCAGCAGCTTGGGTCGGTATCAGCCCCAGCATTTT; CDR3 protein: CASSLGRYQPQHF
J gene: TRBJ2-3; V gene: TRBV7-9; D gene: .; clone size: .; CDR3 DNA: TGTGCCAGCAGCGCAGACAGGAGCCTAGATACGCAGTATTTT; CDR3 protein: CASSADRSLDTQYF
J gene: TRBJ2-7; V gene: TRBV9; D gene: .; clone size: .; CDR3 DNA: TGTGCCAGCAGCGTAGGGGGCGCGGGGTACGAGCAGTACTTC; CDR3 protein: CASSVGGAGYEQYF
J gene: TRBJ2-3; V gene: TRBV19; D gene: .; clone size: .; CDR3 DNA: TGTGCCAGTAGTAATCCAGATACGCAGTATTTT; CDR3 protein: CASSNPDTQYF
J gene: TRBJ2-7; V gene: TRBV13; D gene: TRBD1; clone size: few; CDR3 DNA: TGTGCCAGCAGCTCAGGAGGACAGGGGGCCTACGAGCAGTACTTC; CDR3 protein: CASSSGGQGAYEQYF
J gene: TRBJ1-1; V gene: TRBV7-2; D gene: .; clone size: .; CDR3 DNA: TGTGCCAGCAGCCTATCGTCGTTTGAAGCTTTCTTT; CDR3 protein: CASSLSSFEAFF
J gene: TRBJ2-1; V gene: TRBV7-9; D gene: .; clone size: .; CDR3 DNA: TGTGCCAGCCAGGCTCGCGAGCAGTTCTTC; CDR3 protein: CASQAREQFF
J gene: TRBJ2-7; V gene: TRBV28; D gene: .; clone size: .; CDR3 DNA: TGTGCCAGCCGAGGCCTCTACGAGCAGTACTTC; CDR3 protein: CASRGLYEQYF
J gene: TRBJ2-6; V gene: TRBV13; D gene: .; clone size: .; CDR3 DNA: TGTGCCAGCAGCTCGGTTCCGATCTCTGGGGCCAACGTCCTGACTTTC; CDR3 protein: CASSSVPISGANVLTF
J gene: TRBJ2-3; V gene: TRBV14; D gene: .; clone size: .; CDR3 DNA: TGTGCCAGCAGCCAAGATATGACACCACCCACCTCAGATACGCAGTATTTT; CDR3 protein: CASSQDMTPPTSDTQYF
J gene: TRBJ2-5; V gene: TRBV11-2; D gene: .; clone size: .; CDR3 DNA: TGTGCCAGCAGCTTAGATAGTACAGGGCAAGAGACCCAGTACTTC; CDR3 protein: CASSLDSTGQETQYF
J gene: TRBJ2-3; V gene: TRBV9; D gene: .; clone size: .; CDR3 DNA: TGTGCCAGCAGCCCATTACGGCTAGCGAGCACAGATACGCAGTATTTT; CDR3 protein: CASSPLRLASTDTQYF
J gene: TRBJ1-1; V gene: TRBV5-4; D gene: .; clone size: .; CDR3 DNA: TGTGCCAGCAGCGTCCTTTGGGAGAGGAACACTGAAGCTTTCTTT; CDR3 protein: CASSVLWERNTEAFF
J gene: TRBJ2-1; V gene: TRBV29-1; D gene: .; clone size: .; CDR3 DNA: TGCAGCGTTGAAGAGTTATGGCCGGGAGCCGAAAGCTCCTACAATGAGCAGTTCTTC; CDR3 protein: CSVEELWPGAESSYNEQFF
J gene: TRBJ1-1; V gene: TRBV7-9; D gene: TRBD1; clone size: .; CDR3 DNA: TGTGCCAGCAGCTCGTGGACAGGGGGTGGCACTGAAGCTTTCTTT; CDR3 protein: CASSSWTGGGTEAFF
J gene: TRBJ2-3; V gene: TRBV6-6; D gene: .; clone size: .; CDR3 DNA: TGTGCCAGCAGTTACTCGAAGGGGAGGGATACGCAGTATTTT; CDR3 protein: CASSYSKGRDTQYF
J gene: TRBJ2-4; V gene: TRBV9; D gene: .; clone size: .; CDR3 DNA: TGTGCCAGCAGCGTAGCGCAGGAGGAAAACATTCAGTACTTC; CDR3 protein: CASSVAQEENIQYF
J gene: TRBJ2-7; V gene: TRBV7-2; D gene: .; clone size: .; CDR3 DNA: TGTGCCAGCAGTTACTCCGGGCCCCCCCACGAGCAGTACTTC; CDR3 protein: CASSYSGPPHEQYF
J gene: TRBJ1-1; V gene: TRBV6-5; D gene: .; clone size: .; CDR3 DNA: TGTGCCAGCAGTTACTCGATGGATCGCACTGAAGCTTTCTTT; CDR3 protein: CASSYSMDRTEAFF